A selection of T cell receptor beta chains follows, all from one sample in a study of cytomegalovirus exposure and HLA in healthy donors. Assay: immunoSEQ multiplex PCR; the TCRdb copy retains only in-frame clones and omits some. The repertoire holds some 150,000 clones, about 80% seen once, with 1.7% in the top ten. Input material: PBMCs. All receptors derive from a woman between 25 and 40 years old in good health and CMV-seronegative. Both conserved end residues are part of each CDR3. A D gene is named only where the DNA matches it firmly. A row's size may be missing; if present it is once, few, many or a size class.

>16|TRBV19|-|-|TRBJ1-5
CASSARPGYSNQPQHF
TGTGCCAGTAGTGCCCGCCCGGGATATAGCAATCAGCCCCAGCATTTT
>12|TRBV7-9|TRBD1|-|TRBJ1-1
CASSWTGSEAFF
TGTGCCAGCAGTTGGACAGGGAGTGAAGCTTTCTTT
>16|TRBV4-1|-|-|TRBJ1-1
CASSHLRVQGSTEAFF
TGCGCCAGCAGCCACCTAAGGGTACAGGGTAGCACTGAAGCTTTCTTT
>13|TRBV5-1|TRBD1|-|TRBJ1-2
CASSDRAAYGYTF
TGCGCCAGCAGCGACAGGGCTGCGTATGGCTACACCTTC
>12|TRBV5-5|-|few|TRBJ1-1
CASHSENTEAFF
TGTGCCAGTCACAGTGAGAACACTGAAGCTTTCTTT
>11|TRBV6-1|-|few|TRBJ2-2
CASSPTGELFF
TGTGCCAGCAGTCCTACGGGGGAGCTGTTTTTT
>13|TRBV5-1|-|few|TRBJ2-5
CASSLGQQETQYF
TGCGCCAGCAGCTTGGGACAGCAAGAGACCCAGTACTTC
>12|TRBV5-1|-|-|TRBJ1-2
CASSLYQGRYTF
TGCGCCAGCAGCTTGTATCAGGGGCGCTACACCTTC
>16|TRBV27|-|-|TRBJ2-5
CASSSRDILYQETQYF
TGTGCCAGCAGTTCCCGGGACATACTATACCAAGAGACCCAGTACTTC
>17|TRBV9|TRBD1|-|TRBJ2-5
CASSVAGGQGGRETQYF
TGTGCCAGCAGCGTAGCGGGGGGACAGGGGGGGAGAGAGACCCAGTACTTC
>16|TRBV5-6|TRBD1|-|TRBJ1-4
CASSLGQGAPNEKLFF
TGTGCCAGCAGCTTGGGGCAGGGGGCTCCTAATGAAAAACTGTTTTTT
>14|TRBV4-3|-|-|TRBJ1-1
CASSQDNRGTEAFF
TGCGCCAGCAGCCAAGATAACCGGGGTACTGAAGCTTTCTTT
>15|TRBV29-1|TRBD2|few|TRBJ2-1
CSVEGVAGGRNEQFF
TGCAGCGTTGAAGGGGTAGCGGGGGGGCGGAATGAGCAGTTCTTC
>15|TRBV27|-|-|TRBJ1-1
CASSLGPQGGTEAFF
TGTGCCAGCAGTTTGGGACCACAGGGTGGCACTGAAGCTTTCTTT
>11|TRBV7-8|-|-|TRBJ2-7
CASSLRYEQYF
TGTGCCAGCAGCCTCCGGTACGAGCAGTACTTC
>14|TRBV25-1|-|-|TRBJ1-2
CASSEWYRENGYTF
TGTGCCAGCAGTGAATGGTACAGGGAGAATGGCTACACCTTC
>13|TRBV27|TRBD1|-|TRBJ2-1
CASSLRQGIGQFF
TGTGCCAGCAGTCTAAGACAGGGTATCGGGCAGTTCTTC
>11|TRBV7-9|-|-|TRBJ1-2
CASSPGKGYTF
TGTGCCAGCAGCCCAGGGAAAGGCTACACCTTC
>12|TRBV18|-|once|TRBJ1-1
CASSPPERRAFF
TGTGCCAGCTCACCCCCTGAGAGGAGAGCTTTCTTT
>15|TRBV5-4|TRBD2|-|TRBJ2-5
CASNQRGGSQETQYF
TGTGCCAGCAACCAACGGGGGGGGAGCCAAGAGACCCAGTACTTC
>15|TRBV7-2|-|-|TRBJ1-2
CASSSGDPRDYGYTF
TGTGCCAGCAGCTCAGGGGATCCTCGGGACTATGGCTACACCTTC
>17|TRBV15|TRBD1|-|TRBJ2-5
CATSRVGQGRNQETQYF
TGTGCCACCAGCAGGGTAGGACAGGGGAGGAACCAAGAGACCCAGTACTTC
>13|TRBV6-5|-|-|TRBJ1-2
CASSTTGRDGYTF
TGTGCCAGCAGTACCACAGGGCGGGATGGCTACACCTTC
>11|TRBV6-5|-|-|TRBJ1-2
CASRQGDGYTF
TGTGCCAGCAGACAGGGAGATGGCTACACCTTC
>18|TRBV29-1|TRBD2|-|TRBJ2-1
CSAQGAGGQESSYNEQFF
TGCAGCGCACAGGGAGCGGGGGGCCAAGAGAGCTCCTACAATGAGCAGTTCTTC
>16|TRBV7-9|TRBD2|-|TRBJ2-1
CASSLGLAGLYNEQFF
TGTGCCAGCAGCTTGGGACTAGCGGGCCTCTACAATGAGCAGTTCTTC
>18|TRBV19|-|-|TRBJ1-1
CASSIRRGGWGQNTEAFF
TGTGCCAGTAGTATCCGCCGGGGGGGTTGGGGGCAGAACACTGAAGCTTTCTTT
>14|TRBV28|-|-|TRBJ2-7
CARRGYFFWCEQYF
TGTGCCAGGAGAGGGTACTTTTTTTGGTGCGAGCAGTACTTC
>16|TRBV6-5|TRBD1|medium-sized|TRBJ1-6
CASSYSRGGENSPLHF
TGTGCCAGCAGTTACTCGCGAGGGGGCGAGAATTCACCCCTCCACTTT
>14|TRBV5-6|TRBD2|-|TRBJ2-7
CASSGLAGGYEQYF
TGTGCCAGCAGCGGCCTAGCGGGGGGCTACGAGCAGTACTTC
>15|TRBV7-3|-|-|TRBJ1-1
CASSLSGGKNTEAFF
TGTGCCAGCAGCTTAAGCGGGGGGAAGAACACTGAAGCTTTCTTT
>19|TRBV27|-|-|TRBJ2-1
CASSTQGLGLVLSYNEQFF
TGTGCCAGCAGTACACAGGGTTTAGGGCTAGTCCTCTCCTACAATGAGCAGTTCTTC
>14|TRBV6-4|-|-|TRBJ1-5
CASSWDIGAQPQHF
TGTGCCAGCAGTTGGGACATTGGTGCTCAGCCCCAGCATTTT
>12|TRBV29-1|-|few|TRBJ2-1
CSGNIGGNEQFF
TGCAGCGGTAACATAGGGGGCAATGAGCAGTTCTTC
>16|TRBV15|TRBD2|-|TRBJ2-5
CATSRGRLADQETQYF
TGTGCCACCAGCAGAGGGCGACTAGCGGACCAAGAGACCCAGTACTTC
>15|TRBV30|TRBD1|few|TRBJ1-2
CAWQRPGQGRSGYTF
TGTGCCTGGCAAAGGCCGGGACAGGGGCGTAGCGGCTACACCTTC
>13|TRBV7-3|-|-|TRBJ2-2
CASSLQYTGELFF
TGTGCCAGCAGCCTGCAGTACACCGGGGAGCTGTTTTTT